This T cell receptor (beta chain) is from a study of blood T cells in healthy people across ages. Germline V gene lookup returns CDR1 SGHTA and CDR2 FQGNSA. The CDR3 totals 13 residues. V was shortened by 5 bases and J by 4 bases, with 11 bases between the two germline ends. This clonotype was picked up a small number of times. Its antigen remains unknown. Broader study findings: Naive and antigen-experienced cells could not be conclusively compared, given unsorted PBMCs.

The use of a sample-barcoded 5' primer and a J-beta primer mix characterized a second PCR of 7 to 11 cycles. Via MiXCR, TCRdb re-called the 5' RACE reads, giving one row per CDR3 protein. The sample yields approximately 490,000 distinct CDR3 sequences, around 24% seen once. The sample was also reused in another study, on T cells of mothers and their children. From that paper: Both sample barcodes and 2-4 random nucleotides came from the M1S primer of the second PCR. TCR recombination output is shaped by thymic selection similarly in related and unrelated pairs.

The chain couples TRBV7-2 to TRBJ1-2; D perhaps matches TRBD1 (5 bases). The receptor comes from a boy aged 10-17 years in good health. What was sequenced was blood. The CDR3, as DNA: TGTGCCAGCAGCCCAGAGGGGTCCTATGGCTACACCTTC. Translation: CASSPEGSYGYTF. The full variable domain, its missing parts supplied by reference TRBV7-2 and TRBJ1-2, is GAGVSQSPSNKVTEKGKDVELRCDPISGHTALYWYRQSLGQGLEFLIYFQGNSAPDKSGLPSDRFSAERTGGSVSTLTIQRTQQEDSAVYLCASSPEGSYGYTFGSGTRLTVV.